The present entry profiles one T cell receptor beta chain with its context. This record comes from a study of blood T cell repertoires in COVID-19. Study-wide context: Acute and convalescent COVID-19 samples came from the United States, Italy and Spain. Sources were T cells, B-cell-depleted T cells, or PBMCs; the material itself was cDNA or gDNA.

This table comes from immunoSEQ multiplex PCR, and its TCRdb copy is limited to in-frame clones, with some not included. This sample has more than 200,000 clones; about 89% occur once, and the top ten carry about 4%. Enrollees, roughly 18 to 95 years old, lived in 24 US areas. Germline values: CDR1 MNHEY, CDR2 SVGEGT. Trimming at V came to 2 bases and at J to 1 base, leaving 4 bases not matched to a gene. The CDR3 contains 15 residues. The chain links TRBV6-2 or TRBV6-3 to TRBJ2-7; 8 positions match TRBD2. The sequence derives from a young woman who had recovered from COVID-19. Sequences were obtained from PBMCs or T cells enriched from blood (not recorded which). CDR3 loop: CASSYEAGASYEQYF. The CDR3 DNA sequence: TGTGCCAGCAGTTACGAAGCGGGGGCATCCTACGAGCAGTACTTC.